What follows describes a single T cell receptor beta chain. Its target is not known. An end of the junction does not agree with germline; a read error may underlie this. Measured with immunoSEQ multiplex PCR; TCRdb has only the in-frame clones, and not every one. The data hold 1,500 to 2,000 clones, with 37% observed a single time. The CDR3 extends over 12 amino acids. From germline, CDR1 is KGHSH and CDR2 LQKENI. The sample comes from a study of T cells in localized non-small cell lung cancer. General study findings and limits: There was higher T cell clonality in uninvolved adjacent lung than in tumor, and it was highest there. Without multi-region sequencing, intratumor heterogeneity could not be excluded. Adjacent lung held a median 57 of the top 100 tumor clones. Longer overall survival was seen with higher T cell density measured in blood.

The sequence derives from an older female donor with stage I lung adenocarcinoma. The material was lung tumor tissue, obtained before any cancer treatment. The chain employs TRBV18 and TRBJ2-5; D is unresolved. CDR3 sequence: CASSKNQETQYF. As DNA, the CDR3 is TGTGCCAGCTCGAAAAACCAGGAGACCCAGTACTTC.